One sample yielded the 15 T cell receptor beta chains listed below, sequenced in a study of cytomegalovirus exposure and HLA in healthy donors. Data came from immunoSEQ multiplex PCR; TCRdb stores just in-frame clones and leaves some out. The sample records hundreds of thousands of clones, about nine tenths being singletons. Source material: PBMCs. The receptors were gathered from a young woman in good health and CMV-seropositive.

The rearrangement joins TRBV5-6 to TRBJ1-1; 7 positions match TRBD1. The CDR3 consists of 15 residues. The V gene end was trimmed by 5 bases and the J gene end by 5 bases; junction bases not matched to a gene: 12. Per germline, CDR1 SGHDT and CDR2 YYEEEE. The DNA of the CDR3 is TGTGCCAGCAGTCCGCCCGACAGGGTGGTGACTGAAGCTTTCTTT. It codes for CASSPPDRVVTEAFF. The whole variable domain, filled in from reference TRBV5-6 and TRBJ1-1, reads DAGVTQSPTHLIKTRGQQVTLRCSPKSGHDTVSWYQQALGQGPQFIFQYYEEEERQRGNFPDRFSGHQFPNYSSELNVNALLLGDSALYLCASSPPDRVVTEAFFGQGTRLTVV.

This chain links TRBV28 with TRBJ2-1; the match to TRBD1 covers 12 bases. With V trimmed by 2 bases and J by 0 bases, 2 bases remained unmatched. This CDR3 spans 17 amino acids. Germline values: CDR1 MDHEN, CDR2 SYDVKM. The CDR3 spells CASSLGTGGFSYNEQFF. The CDR3 region has the DNA TGTGCCAGCAGTTTAGGGACAGGGGGCTTCTCCTACAATGAGCAGTTCTTC.

V and J are TRBV7-8 and TRBJ1-2; D is unresolved. This CDR3 is built from 13 residues. Between the trimmed V and J ends, which lost 5 bases and 3 bases, there was a span of 10 bases. From germline, CDR1 is SGHVS and CDR2 FQNEAQ. DNA for the CDR3: TGTGCCAGCAGCCCAATCGAGGACTATGGCTACACCTTC. This codes for CASSPIEDYGYTF.

The chain carries TRBV7-8 and TRBJ1-1; D ambiguous. The CDR3 has 14 amino acids. The germline V gene encodes CDR1 SGHVS and CDR2 FQNEAQ. The V gene lost 2 bases and the J gene lost 2 bases, with 9 bases spanning the gap. CDR3 nucleotides: TGTGCCAGCAGCTTATCAACATCTAACACTGAAGCTTTCTTT. Protein: CASSLSTSNTEAFF. The complete variable domain, with remaining parts taken from reference TRBV7-8 and TRBJ1-1, reads GAGVSQSPRYKVAKRGQDVALRCDPISGHVSLFWYQQALGQGPEFLTYFQNEAQLDKSGLPSDRFFAERPEGSVSTLKIQRTQQEDSAVYLCASSLSTSNTEAFFGQGTRLTVV.

This clone was recorded once. This sequence joins TRBV19 and TRBJ2-1, with a possible D match to TRBD1 (6 bases). Trimming pared 6 bases from V and 0 bases from J, leaving 15 bases between. The CDR3 totals 16 residues. From germline, CDR1 is LNHDA and CDR2 SQIVND (reference sequence). The CDR3 sequence: CASSWDILSSYNEQFF. The CDR3 DNA follows: TGTGCCAGTAGCTGGGACATCCTCAGCTCCTACAATGAGCAGTTCTTC.

The V gene is TRBV6-6, the J gene TRBJ2-1; TRBD2 matches at 8 bases. CDR3 length equals 15 residues. CDR1 MNHNY and CDR2 SVGAGI come from the germline V gene (reference sequence). Trimming removed 6 bases from V and 8 bases from J; junction bases left unmatched: 12. The CDR3 sequence is CASREPGLVADEQFF. The DNA of the CDR3 is TGTGCCAGCAGAGAACCGGGACTAGTAGCGGATGAGCAGTTCTTC.

The CDR3 nucleotides read TGTGCCAGCAGTCGACTAGCGGGAGCCTACGAGCAGTACTTC. Amino acids: CASSRLAGAYEQYF. The chain uses TRBV11-2 and TRBJ2-7; 12 bases line up with TRBD2. J lost 2 bases, V lost 6 bases, and 2 bases had no gene match. Germline CDR1 SGHAT, CDR2 FQNNGV. The CDR3 extends over 14 amino acids.

The rearrangement uses TRBV7-8 and TRBJ1-1; D not certain. CDR1 and CDR2 from the germline V gene are SGHVS and FQNEAQ. V lost 5 bases to trimming and J lost 1 base, with 14 bases between them. The CDR3 has 15 residues. The CDR3 here is CASSPDLSGNTEAFF. Here the CDR3 DNA reads TGTGCCAGCAGCCCCGATTTGTCCGGGAACACTGAAGCTTTCTTT.

CDR3 in DNA: TGTGCCAGCAGTTCACGGTCCGACACTGAAGCTTTCTTT. Amino acids: CASSSRSDTEAFF. This chain connects TRBV6-5 to TRBJ1-1; D is uncertain. The V and J ends lost 4 bases and 3 bases respectively, with 9 bases between them. The germline V gene has CDR1 MNHEY and CDR2 SVGAGI. CDR3 size: 13 residues.

The chain uses TRBV9 and TRBJ2-3, with D maybe TRBD1 (6 bases). CDR1 SGDLS and CDR2 YYNGEE come from the germline V gene. V gave up 0 bases and J gave up 4 bases, with 12 bases separating them. The CDR3 consists of 15 residues. Written as DNA, the CDR3 is TGTGCCAGCAGCGTAGAGGGGGTGGGAGCAGATACGCAGTATTTT. This codes for CASSVEGVGADTQYF.

In this sample, this clone turned up a few times. The genes are TRBV6-6 and TRBJ1-1; D uncertain. Germline values: CDR1 MNHNY, CDR2 SVGAGI (reference sequence). The CDR3 sequence is 14 residues long. V was trimmed by 2 bases and J by 3 bases, leaving 10 bases between them. CDR3 bases: TGTGCCAGCAGTTACAACCAGGATTACACTGAAGCTTTCTTT. Protein: CASSYNQDYTEAFF.

V is TRBV25-1 and J is TRBJ1-2; 11 nucleotides align to TRBD1. The CDR3 runs to 16 residues. The germline CDR1 and CDR2 sequences are MGHDK and SYGVNS. After removal of 7 bases from V and 0 bases from J, the junction contained 7 bases not matched to a gene. The CDR3 loop is CASIGQGASTNYGYTF. The CDR3 coding sequence is TGTGCCAGCATCGGACAGGGGGCAAGTACTAACTATGGCTACACCTTC.

The rearrangement joins TRBV6-1 to TRBJ2-5; D is possibly TRBD2 (5 bases). The CDR3 runs 12 residues. Trimming pared 6 bases from V and 4 bases from J, leaving 9 bases between. Germline V CDR1 and CDR2: MNHNS, SASEGT. CDR3 residues: CASSPLGETQYF. As DNA, the CDR3 is TGTGCCAGCAGCCCACTAGGAGAGACCCAGTACTTC.

The J gene is TRBJ2-1, the V gene TRBV9; 8 bases match TRBD2. CDR1 and CDR2 from the germline V gene are SGDLS and YYNGEE. The length of the CDR3 is 14 residues. The trim removed 4 bases at V and 9 bases at J, leaving 9 bases unmatched. In nucleotides, the CDR3 is TGTGCCAGCAGCTTCGCCAGCGGGAGATCTGAGCAGTTCTTC. It codes for CASSFASGRSEQFF.

The rearrangement links TRBV7-9 to TRBJ1-2, with TRBD1 as a possible D gene (5 bases). V was trimmed by 7 bases and J by 4 bases, leaving 16 bases between them. This CDR3 contains 14 residues. Germline V gene sequence: CDR1 SEHNR, CDR2 FQNEAQ (reference sequence). The CDR3 DNA reads as TGTGCCAGCACTCACGGCGGGGCGGGCTATGGCTACACCTTC. Its protein is CASTHGGAGYGYTF.